This T cell receptor (beta chain) derives from a study of blood T cells in healthy people across ages. The overall study: About one barcoded beta molecule per two T cells came from capture by template switching.

Together with a sample-barcoded 5' primer, a J-beta primer mix was included in a second PCR lasting about 6 to 12 cycles. In TCRdb, the 5' RACE reads were re-called with MiXCR into one record per CDR3 protein. The sample holds some 1.5 million distinct CDR3 sequences, approximately 43% seen once. Germline V gene lookup returns CDR1 MNHEY and CDR2 SVGAGI. The CDR3 is 13 residues long. The V end lost 5 bases, the J end lost 1 base, and 7 bases lay between the germline ends. V gene TRBV6-5 combines with J gene TRBJ2-3; D assignment may be TRBD1 or TRBD2 (5 bases each). The sequenced sample was blood. The clonotype originates from a woman aged 18 to 35 in good health. The CDR3 here is CASSMGGTDTQYF. CDR3 sequence (DNA): TGTGCCAGCAGTATGGGGGGCACAGATACGCAGTATTTT.